The 21 T cell receptor beta chains presented below share a single source sample, sequenced in a study of blood T cells in healthy people across ages. With a J-beta primer mix and a sample-barcoded 5' primer, a second PCR ran about 7 to 12 cycles. In TCRdb, the 5' RACE reads were re-called with MiXCR into one record per CDR3 protein. The table records around 670,000 distinct CDR3 sequences, 25% to 35% of them present only once. The sequencing input was blood. The receptors come from a woman at least 80 years old in good health.

The chain joins TRBV6-1 to TRBJ2-1; D remains ambiguous. V was shortened by 2 bases and J by 3 bases, with 14 bases between the two germline ends. The CDR3 loop spans 16 amino acids. The germline V gene encodes CDR1 MNHNS and CDR2 SASEGT. As DNA, the CDR3 is TGTGCCAGCAGTGAATCCGTCGTGCGGATCTACAATGAGCAGTTCTTC. It encodes CASSESVVRIYNEQFF.

This clonotype was picked up many times. This could be a read error, since a much larger clone is one nucleotide away. The CDR3 is CASSDRGSSYNEQFF. The CDR3 DNA reads TGTGCCAGCAGTGACAGGGGAAGCTCCTACAATGAGCAGTTCTTC. V gene TRBV28 combines with J gene TRBJ2-1, with 8 positions matching TRBD1. The CDR3 extends over 15 amino acids. From germline, CDR1 is MDHEN and CDR2 SYDVKM. V lost 5 bases to trimming and J lost 0 bases; unmatched junction nucleotides: 3.

As regards this clonotype: Compared with germline, one end of the junction differs, possibly owing to a read error. V is TRBV4-1 and J is TRBJ1-5; maybe TRBD1 (5 bases). Looked up from germline, CDR1 is MGHRA and CDR2 is YSYEKL. The CDR3 is 13 residues long. CDR3 amino acids: CASSQDEPGPPHF. CDR3 coding DNA: TGCGCCAGCAGCCAAGATGAACCGGGGCCCCCGCATTTT.

A word on this clonotype: A single base separates this from a much larger clone, so it may be a read error. The chain recombines TRBV20-1 with TRBJ2-1; 7 bases map to TRBD2. V lost 5 bases, J lost 9 bases, and 19 bases stayed unmatched. From germline, CDR1 is DFQATT and CDR2 SNEGSKA (reference sequence). CDR3 length: 16 amino acids. The CDR3 bases are TGCAGTGCTGGAGGTAGGGACTACACGAAAGGGGCTGAGCAGTTCTTC. Residues: CSAGGRDYTKGAEQFF.

This clonotype occurred many times. CDR3 protein: CASSPQYEQYF. The CDR3 nucleotides read TGTGCCAGCAGCCCCCAATACGAGCAGTACTTC. The chain employs TRBV3-1 and TRBJ2-7; unclear D gene. Trimming left V 4 bases short and J 4 bases short, with 5 bases between. The germline CDR1 and CDR2 sequences are LGHDT and YNNKEL (reference sequence). The CDR3 is made up of 11 amino acids.

This clonotype was counted at least ten times. The chain combines TRBV29-1 with TRBJ2-5; perhaps TRBD2 as D (6 bases). This CDR3 contains 13 residues. From germline, CDR1 is SQVTM and CDR2 ANQGSEA. The V and J ends lost 2 bases and 6 bases respectively, with 13 bases between them. The CDR3 coding sequence is TGCAGCGTTGAACAGGGAGGAAGGAAGACCCAGTACTTC. Translating it yields CSVEQGGRKTQYF.

This chain connects TRBV29-1 to TRBJ1-3; no reliable D call. CDR3 length equals 16 residues. Trimming cost V 0 bases and J 2 bases, with 14 bases left between them. Germline CDR1 reads SQVTM; CDR2 reads ANQGSEA. CDR3 protein: CSVEDQNKGTGNTIYF. CDR3 nucleotide sequence: TGCAGCGTTGAAGATCAGAATAAGGGAACTGGAAACACCATATATTTT.

V and J are TRBV7-9 and TRBJ2-7, with 7 nucleotides matching TRBD2. The CDR3 has 15 residues. The germline V gene has CDR1 SEHNR and CDR2 FQNEAQ (reference sequence). The junction had 8 bases not matched to a gene; V was cut back by 3 bases and J by 3 bases. CDR3 loop: CASSFSGAGDYEQYF. CDR3 bases: TGTGCCAGCAGCTTTTCCGGGGCGGGGGACTACGAGCAGTACTTC. The full variable domain, in which reference TRBV7-9 and TRBJ2-7 provide the parts outside the CDR3, is DTGVSQNPRHKITKRGQNVTFRCDPISEHNRLYWYRQTLGQGPEFLTYFQNEAQLEKSRLLSDRFSAERPKGSFSTLEIQRTEQGDSAMYLCASSFSGAGDYEQYFGPGTRLTVT.

This clonotype was seen ten or more times. The V call is TRBV6-2 or TRBV6-3, the J call TRBJ2-1, with D unresolved. V dropped 0 bases and J dropped 2 bases, with 14 bases sitting between them. The CDR3 length is 17 residues. Germline values: CDR1 MNHEY, CDR2 SVGEGT. CDR3 protein: CASSYSNSLITYNEQFF. The CDR3 DNA reads as TGTGCCAGCAGTTACTCTAATTCCCTAATTACCTACAATGAGCAGTTCTTC.

The V call is TRBV5-1, the J call TRBJ1-1; no definite D call. CDR3 length equals 12 residues. Germline CDR1 is SGHRS and CDR2 is YFSETQ. V was trimmed by 7 bases and J by 2 bases, leaving 9 bases between them. CDR3 sequence (DNA): TGCGCCAGCTGGGCCGGCAACACTGAAGCTTTCTTT. As protein: CASWAGNTEAFF.

This clonotype was recorded a few times. The V gene is TRBV5-4, the J gene TRBJ2-3, with D maybe TRBD2 (6 bases). V was trimmed by 4 bases and J by 0 bases, leaving 15 bases between them. The germline CDR1 and CDR2 sequences are SGHNT and YYREEE (reference sequence). The CDR3 length is 16 residues. Written as DNA, the CDR3 is TGTGCCAGCAGCCACGGACTGGCGGGAAGCACAGATACGCAGTATTTT. This codes for CASSHGLAGSTDTQYF.

This chain joins TRBV29-1 and TRBJ2-1, with D tentatively TRBD1 (6 bases). CDR1 and CDR2 (germline): SQVTM, ANQGSEA. This CDR3 is 15 amino acids long. V was pared by 1 base and J by 0 bases, with 10 bases between. In DNA, the CDR3 is TGCAGCGTTGAAGGTTTGGACAGCTCCTACAATGAGCAGTTCTTC. It specifies CSVEGLDSSYNEQFF.

This clonotype was found many times. The CDR3 nucleotides are TGTGCCAGTTACTTACAGGGGGCTGGTGGCTACACCTTC. Amino acid sequence: CASYLQGAGGYTF. V usage is TRBV12-3 or TRBV12-4 and J usage is TRBJ1-2; 9 nucleotides align to TRBD1. This CDR3 comprises 13 residues. Trimming at V came to 9 bases and at J to 7 bases, leaving 9 bases not matched to a gene.

This clonotype was counted at least ten times. The chain uses TRBV7-9 and TRBJ1-1; D remains ambiguous. V was pared by 1 base and J by 4 bases, with 4 bases between. The germline gives CDR1 SEHNR, CDR2 FQNEAQ (reference sequence). This CDR3 has 12 residues. The CDR3 loop reads CASSLGPTEAFF. The CDR3 DNA reads TGTGCCAGCAGCTTAGGACCCACTGAAGCTTTCTTT.

The V and J genes are TRBV7-3 and TRBJ2-1, with 12 bases fitting TRBD1. This CDR3 has 16 residues. The V gene's germline CDR1 is SGHTA and CDR2 FQGTGA. Losses at the gene ends were 5 bases for V and 6 bases for J; bases not matched to a gene: 8. The CDR3: CASSPLGTGGINEQFF. In DNA form, the CDR3 reads TGTGCCAGCAGCCCCCTTGGGACAGGGGGCATCAATGAGCAGTTCTTC. The entire variable domain, with the rest obtained from reference TRBV7-3 and TRBJ2-1, is as follows: GAGVSQTPSNKVTEKGKYVELRCDPISGHTALYWYRQSLGQGPEFLIYFQGTGAADDSGLPNDRFFAVRPEGSVSTLKIQRTERGDSAVYLCASSPLGTGGINEQFFGPGTRLTVL.

This clonotype has only a few counts. A much more abundant neighbour one base away suggests this may be a read error. This sequence joins TRBV3-1 and TRBJ2-1; weak D call: TRBD2 (5 bases). The DNA end is more similar to TRBJ2-7, so the J call may be wrong. The length of the CDR3 is 17 residues. CDR1 is LGHDT and CDR2 is YNNKEL in the germline V gene (reference sequence). The DNA for the CDR3 is TGTGCCAGCAGCCAAGGAACTCTAGGGAGCTCCTACAATGAGCAGTACTTC. Residues: CASSQGTLGSSYNEQYF.

This clonotype was counted at least ten times. J is TRBJ2-7 and V is TRBV6-2 or TRBV6-3; 8 bases are shared with TRBD1. V was pared by 6 bases and J by 5 bases, with 6 bases of the junction left unmatched. The CDR3 consists of 13 residues. The V gene's germline CDR1 is MNHEY and CDR2 SVGEGT. The CDR3 coding sequence is TGTGCCAGCAGATTGACAGGGGACCACGAGCAGTACTTC. It is translated as CASRLTGDHEQYF.

This clonotype was counted ten times or more. The rearrangement uses TRBV7-2 and TRBJ1-4, with D perhaps matching TRBD1 (5 bases). CDR3 length: 16 amino acids. Trimming stripped 5 bases from V and 0 bases from J, with 13 bases between. Germline V lookup: CDR1 SGHTA, CDR2 FQGNSA. CDR3 sequence: CASSPIPTATNEKLFF. In DNA form, the CDR3 reads TGTGCCAGCAGCCCTATCCCGACAGCAACTAATGAAAAACTGTTTTTT.

The gene calls are TRBV12-3 or TRBV12-4 and TRBJ1-2; tentative D call: TRBD1 (5 bases). V was cut by 4 bases and J by 8 bases, with 17 bases left in between. This CDR3 has 14 amino acids. The CDR3 loop reads CASSYHGGAIGYTF. The CDR3 nucleotides are TGTGCCAGCAGTTATCACGGAGGGGCAATCGGCTACACCTTC.

This clonotype was observed a handful of times. A single base separates this from a much larger clone, so it may be a read error. The chain uses TRBV6-5 and TRBJ2-3; a possible D gene is TRBD2 (5 bases). In germline, CDR1 is MNHEY, CDR2 SVGAGI. CDR3 length: 15 amino acids. V was trimmed by 7 bases and J by 3 bases, leaving 17 bases between them. CDR3 residues: CASNRYGVGTDTQYF. The CDR3 nucleotides are TGTGCCAGCAATCGCTACGGGGTTGGGACAGATACGCAGTATTTT.

This clonotype was observed many times. The chain links TRBV2 to TRBJ2-1; a possible D gene is TRBD1 (5 bases). The length of the CDR3 is 13 residues. Germline CDR1 is SNHLY and CDR2 is FYNNEI. V gave up 6 bases and J gave up 4 bases, with 10 bases separating them. This CDR3 is CASSSDSYNEQFF. The CDR3 bases are TGTGCCAGCAGCTCCGACAGTTACAATGAGCAGTTCTTC.